The 26 T cell receptor beta chains below come from one sample, sequenced in a study of blood T cell repertoires in COVID-19. TCRdb's copy holds only in-frame clones and misses some; the assay was immunoSEQ multiplex PCR. The sample lists some 93,000 clones; 70% to 90% were seen once. Sequenced material: peripheral blood. The receptor set was obtained from a woman over 75 with acute or convalescent COVID-19.

The genes are TRBV3-1 (or the pseudogene TRBV3-2) and TRBJ1-4; 10 nucleotides match TRBD1. J was trimmed by 7 bases and V by 6 bases; bases with no gene match: 2. Germline-derived CDR1 and CDR2 are LGHDT and YNNKEL (reference sequence). The CDR3 loop spans 13 amino acids. This CDR3 reads CASRGTGVEKLFF. The CDR3 DNA follows: TGTGCCAGCAGAGGGACAGGGGTTGAAAAACTGTTTTTT.

V and J are TRBV6-1 and TRBJ1-2; 8 positions match TRBD1. The germline CDR1 and CDR2 sequences are MNHNS and SASEGT. The CDR3 extends over 15 amino acids. V was clipped by 1 base and J by 2 bases; unmatched bases: 3. CDR3 in amino acids: CASSEGDRRNYGYTF. DNA for the CDR3: TGTGCCAGCAGTGAAGGGGACAGGCGAAACTATGGCTACACCTTC.

This chain uses TRBV19 with TRBJ1-6, with D tentatively TRBD1 (6 bases). Germline V gene data show CDR1 as LNHDA and CDR2 as SQIVND (reference sequence). V lost 3 bases, J lost 7 bases, and 13 bases lay in between. The CDR3 has 15 amino acids. The CDR3 region has the DNA TGTGCCAGTAGTATGTTTCAGGGGAGAAATTCACCCCTCCACTTT. Its protein is CASSMFQGRNSPLHF.

The rearrangement joins TRBV6-9 to TRBJ2-7; possibly TRBD1 for D (6 bases). Deletions cut 8 bases from V and 2 bases from J, with 16 bases between. The CDR3 runs to 14 residues. Germline CDR1 is MNHGY and CDR2 is SVAAGI. Here the CDR3 reads CASHPGVDAYEQYF. CDR3 sequence (DNA): TGTGCCAGCCACCCAGGGGTTGACGCCTACGAGCAGTACTTC.

The CDR3 here is CASNRGQGARYEQFF. In DNA form, the CDR3 reads TGTGCCAGCAACCGAGGACAGGGGGCAAGGTATGAGCAGTTCTTC. V and J are TRBV7-9 and TRBJ2-1; 11 positions agree with TRBD1. The CDR3 is 15 amino acids. Germline V lookup: CDR1 SEHNR, CDR2 FQNEAQ (reference sequence). V was pared by 7 bases and J by 8 bases, with 10 bases of the junction left unmatched. Full variable domain (rest looked up from reference TRBV7-9 and TRBJ2-1): DTGVSQNPRHKITKRGQNVTFRCDPISEHNRLYWYRQTLGQGPEFLTYFQNEAQLEKSRLLSDRFSAERPKGSFSTLEIQRTEQGDSAMYLCASNRGQGARYEQFFGPGTRLTVL.

The V gene is TRBV7-9, the J gene TRBJ2-7; 7 positions match TRBD1. Germline-derived CDR1 and CDR2 are SEHNR and FQNEAQ (reference sequence). The trim removed 2 bases at V and 2 bases at J, leaving 3 bases unmatched. This CDR3 is 14 amino acids long. The CDR3 DNA reads as TGTGCCAGCAGCTTACGGGACAGCCCCTACGAGCAGTACTTC. It yields the protein CASSLRDSPYEQYF. Full variable domain (outside the CDR3, taken from reference TRBV7-9 and TRBJ2-7): DTGVSQNPRHKITKRGQNVTFRCDPISEHNRLYWYRQTLGQGPEFLTYFQNEAQLEKSRLLSDRFSAERPKGSFSTLEIQRTEQGDSAMYLCASSLRDSPYEQYFGPGTRLTVT.

The chain has TRBV5-6 and TRBJ2-5, with 9 bases identical to TRBD1. Trimming removed 6 bases from V and 4 bases from J; junction bases left unmatched: 7. Germline-derived CDR1 and CDR2 are SGHDT and YYEEEE. The CDR3 has 14 amino acids. CDR3: CASKLWDRAETQYF. In nucleotides, the CDR3 is TGTGCCAGCAAGCTATGGGACAGGGCAGAGACCCAGTACTTC. The full variable domain, completed using reference TRBV5-6 and TRBJ2-5, is DAGVTQSPTHLIKTRGQQVTLRCSPKSGHDTVSWYQQALGQGPQFIFQYYEEEERQRGNFPDRFSGHQFPNYSSELNVNALLLGDSALYLCASKLWDRAETQYFGPGTRLLVL.

V gene TRBV12-5 combines with J gene TRBJ1-5; D uncertain. The CDR3 has 11 residues. CDR1 and CDR2 from the germline V gene are LGHNT and FRNRAP. V shed 4 bases and J shed 6 bases, with 4 bases lying between them. CDR3 region: CASGSSQPQHF. For the CDR3, the DNA is TGTGCTAGTGGTTCGAGTCAGCCCCAGCATTTT. Based on the CDR3 plus reference TRBV12-5 and TRBJ1-5, the full variable domain is DARVTQTPRHKVTEMGQEVTMRCQPILGHNTVFWYRQTMMQGLELLAYFRNRAPLDDSGMPKDRFSAEMPDATLATLKIQPSEPRDSAVYFCASGSSQPQHFGDGTRLSIL.

The J gene is TRBJ2-5, the V gene TRBV12-5, with 8 positions matching TRBD2. The V gene's germline CDR1 is LGHNT and CDR2 FRNRAP. This CDR3 contains 18 residues. The ends lost 1 base at V and 4 bases at J; junction bases unmatched: 14. The CDR3 bases are TGTGCTAGTGGTTTGGGCGCGGGGGGCGGGGGCGGGGGAGAGACCCAGTACTTC. This translates into CASGLGAGGGGGGETQYF.

This chain uses TRBV4-2 with TRBJ2-2, with TRBD2 identical over 11 bases. The V gene end was trimmed by 7 bases and the J gene end by 4 bases; junction bases not matched to a gene: 5. The CDR3 consists of 15 residues. CDR1 is LGHNA, CDR2 YNFKEQ, per germline. The CDR3, as DNA: TGTGCCAGCAACTTAGCGGGGGGGACCACCGGGGAGCTGTTTTTT. Translating gives CASNLAGGTTGELFF.

A few counts support this clone. This sequence joins TRBV5-4 and TRBJ2-7; D ambiguous. Trimming pared 2 bases from V and 1 base from J, leaving 7 bases between. CDR1 SGHNT and CDR2 YYREEE come from the germline V gene (reference sequence). This CDR3 has 13 amino acids. CDR3 protein: CASSLKASYEQYF. In DNA, the CDR3 is TGTGCCAGCAGCTTAAAAGCTTCCTACGAGCAGTACTTC.

The rearrangement uses TRBV5-1 and TRBJ2-3, with D hard to call. This CDR3 is built from 12 residues. V was shortened by 4 bases and J by 2 bases, with 5 bases between the two germline ends. Per germline, CDR1 SGHRS and CDR2 YFSETQ. This chain's CDR3 is CASSPPTDTQYF. The CDR3 DNA is TGCGCCAGCAGCCCTCCCACAGATACGCAGTATTTT.

The chain combines TRBV6-6 with TRBJ1-3; D unresolved. The CDR3 has 14 amino acids. CDR1 and CDR2 (germline): MNHNY, SVGAGI (reference sequence). The V and J ends lost 5 bases and 1 base respectively, with 9 bases between them. The CDR3 coding sequence is TGTGCCAGCAGTGCCTCGGGGTCTGGAAACACCATATATTTT. Translated, it gives CASSASGSGNTIYF.

The gene calls are TRBV9 and TRBJ2-7; 7 nucleotides align to TRBD1. This CDR3 has 14 amino acids. Trimming took 3 bases from V and 3 from J; bases not matched to a gene: 6. From germline, CDR1 is SGDLS and CDR2 YYNGEE. The CDR3 nucleotides read TGTGCCAGCAGCGAGGGACAGCAGGGCTACGAGCAGTACTTC. Residues: CASSEGQQGYEQYF.

V gene TRBV27 combines with J gene TRBJ1-4, with 8 nucleotides matching TRBD1. Unmatched junction bases numbered 9, after V lost 7 bases and J lost 8 bases. The CDR3 has 14 residues. CDR1 is MNHEY and CDR2 is SMNVEV in the germline V gene (reference sequence). CDR3 amino acids: CASKPRQGREKLFF. As DNA, the CDR3 is TGTGCCAGCAAGCCCCGACAGGGGAGGGAAAAACTGTTTTTT.

This clone was seen repeatedly, ten times or more. The rearrangement joins TRBV7-9 to TRBJ1-3; maybe TRBD1 (5 bases). The germline V gene has CDR1 SEHNR and CDR2 FQNEAQ (reference sequence). V lost 5 bases to trimming and J lost 4 bases, with 18 bases between them. The CDR3 has 16 amino acids. The CDR3 nucleotides read TGTGCCAGCAGCCCACCCCACGGGGGTCTGGGAAACACCATATATTTT. It translates to CASSPPHGGLGNTIYF. Full variable domain (remainder filled in from reference TRBV7-9 and TRBJ1-3): DTGVSQNPRHKITKRGQNVTFRCDPISEHNRLYWYRQTLGQGPEFLTYFQNEAQLEKSRLLSDRFSAERPKGSFSTLEIQRTEQGDSAMYLCASSPPHGGLGNTIYFGEGSWLTVV.

The rearrangement uses TRBV28 and TRBJ1-2; 8 nucleotides agree with TRBD1. This CDR3 has 16 amino acids. Germline-derived CDR1 and CDR2 are MDHEN and SYDVKM. V was pared by 4 bases and J by 0 bases, with 7 bases of the junction left unmatched. This CDR3 reads CASSSGTGLSNYGYTF. The CDR3 bases are TGTGCCAGCAGTTCCGGGACAGGTCTCTCTAACTATGGCTACACCTTC.

The J gene is TRBJ2-7, the V gene TRBV3-1 (or the pseudogene TRBV3-2), with TRBD1 matching 11 bases. Germline V gene lookup returns CDR1 LGHDT and CDR2 YNNKEL (reference sequence). The junction had 8 bases not matched to a gene; V was cut back by 4 bases and J by 3 bases. The CDR3 is 16 amino acids. CDR3 sequence reads: CASSPRYGTGGYEQYF. CDR3 bases: TGTGCCAGCAGCCCCCGGTATGGGACAGGGGGCTACGAGCAGTACTTC.

The chain links TRBV9 to TRBJ2-5; 10 positions agree with TRBD2. J was trimmed by 5 bases and V by 3 bases; bases with no gene match: 10. Germline V gene data show CDR1 as SGDLS and CDR2 as YYNGEE. The CDR3 length is 16 residues. This CDR3 reads CASSARPSGGEETQYF. CDR3 coding DNA: TGTGCCAGCAGCGCCCGCCCGAGCGGGGGGGAGGAGACCCAGTACTTC.

This clone was observed a single time. The rearrangement uses TRBV15 and TRBJ2-1; 14 positions match TRBD2. The V gene's germline CDR1 is LNHNV and CDR2 YYDKDF (reference sequence). The CDR3 extends over 15 amino acids. The V and J ends lost 2 bases and 9 bases, in that order; junction bases with no gene match: 3. The CDR3 coding sequence is TGTGCCACCAGCAGACCCGGACTAGCGGGGGGTGAGCAGTTCTTC. Translating gives CATSRPGLAGGEQFF.

The chain couples TRBV5-4 to TRBJ1-1; 8 positions agree with TRBD1. Germline V lookup: CDR1 SGHNT, CDR2 YYREEE (reference sequence). Trimming took 4 bases from V and 1 from J; bases not matched to a gene: 6. This CDR3 has 15 amino acids. CDR3 in DNA: TGTGCCAGCAGCCTCAAAGGGACAGGGAACACTGAAGCTTTCTTT. Residues: CASSLKGTGNTEAFF.

The CDR3 here is CASSFGGTGNTIYF. CDR3 nucleotides: TGTGCCAGCAGCTTCGGGGGGACTGGAAACACCATATATTTT. The V call is TRBV5-6, the J call TRBJ1-3; tentatively, D is TRBD1 (5 bases). The CDR3 runs to 14 residues. Germline CDR1 reads SGHDT; CDR2 reads YYEEEE. V lost 2 bases to trimming and J lost 2 bases, with 8 bases between them.

The V and J genes are TRBV6-5 and TRBJ2-7; 9 nucleotides agree with TRBD1. Germline loops: CDR1 MNHEY, CDR2 SVGAGI. J gave up 3 bases and V 2 bases, and 5 bases lay outside the gene matches. The CDR3 runs to 15 residues. CDR3 protein: CASSYRGGQGYEQYF. As DNA, the CDR3 is TGTGCCAGCAGTTACCGCGGGGGACAGGGCTACGAGCAGTACTTC.

The rearrangement links TRBV6-6 to TRBJ2-1; possibly TRBD1 for D (6 bases). The CDR3 runs to 14 residues. The germline V gene has CDR1 MNHNY and CDR2 SVGAGI (reference sequence). Trimming removed 7 bases from V and 0 bases from J, with 10 bases in between. DNA for the CDR3: TGTGCCAGCATCCGGGACACCTCCTACAATGAGCAGTTCTTC. This gives the protein CASIRDTSYNEQFF.

The chain carries TRBV7-2 and TRBJ2-2, with TRBD2 matching over 8 bases. Trimming removed 1 base from V and 3 bases from J; junction bases left unmatched: 1. The CDR3 is made up of 15 amino acids. In germline, CDR1 is SGHTA, CDR2 FQGNSA. For the CDR3, the DNA is TGTGCCAGCAGCTTAGTAGCGGGGTACACCGGGGAGCTGTTTTTT. This encodes CASSLVAGYTGELFF.

The rearrangement links TRBV19 to TRBJ1-2; 7 nucleotides line up with TRBD1. This CDR3 has 14 residues. Germline V lookup: CDR1 LNHDA, CDR2 SQIVND (reference sequence). V shed 4 bases, J shed 4 bases, and the junction held 6 bases outside the gene matches. The DNA of the CDR3 is TGTGCCAGTAGTACCCGGGACAGCTTCTATGGCTACACCTTC. Translating gives CASSTRDSFYGYTF.